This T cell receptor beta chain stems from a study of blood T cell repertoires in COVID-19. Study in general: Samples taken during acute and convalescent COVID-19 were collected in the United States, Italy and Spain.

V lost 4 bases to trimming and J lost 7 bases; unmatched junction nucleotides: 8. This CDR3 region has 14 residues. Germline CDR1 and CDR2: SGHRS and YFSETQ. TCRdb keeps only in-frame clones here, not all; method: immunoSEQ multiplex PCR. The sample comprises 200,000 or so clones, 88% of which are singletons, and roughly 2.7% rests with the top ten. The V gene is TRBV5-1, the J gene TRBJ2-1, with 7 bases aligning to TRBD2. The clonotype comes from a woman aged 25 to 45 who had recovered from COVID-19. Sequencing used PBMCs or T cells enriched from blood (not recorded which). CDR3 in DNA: TGCGCCAGCAGCCCTGGACTAGATGGTAATGAGCAGTTCTTC. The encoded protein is CASSPGLDGNEQFF.